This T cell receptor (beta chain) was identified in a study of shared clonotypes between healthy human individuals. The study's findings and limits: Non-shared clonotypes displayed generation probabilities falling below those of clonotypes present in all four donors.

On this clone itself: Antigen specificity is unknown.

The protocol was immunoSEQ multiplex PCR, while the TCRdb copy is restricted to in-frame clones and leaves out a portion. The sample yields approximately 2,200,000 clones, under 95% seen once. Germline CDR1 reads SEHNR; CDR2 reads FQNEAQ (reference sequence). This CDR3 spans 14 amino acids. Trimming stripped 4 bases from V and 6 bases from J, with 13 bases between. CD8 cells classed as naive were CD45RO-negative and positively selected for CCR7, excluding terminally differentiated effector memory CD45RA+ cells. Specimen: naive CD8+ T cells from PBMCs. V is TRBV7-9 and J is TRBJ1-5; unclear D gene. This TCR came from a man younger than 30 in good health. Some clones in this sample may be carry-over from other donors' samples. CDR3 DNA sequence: TGTGCCAGCAGCTCCCCCGGGTTGGGTCAGCCCCAGCATTTT. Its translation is CASSSPGLGQPQHF.